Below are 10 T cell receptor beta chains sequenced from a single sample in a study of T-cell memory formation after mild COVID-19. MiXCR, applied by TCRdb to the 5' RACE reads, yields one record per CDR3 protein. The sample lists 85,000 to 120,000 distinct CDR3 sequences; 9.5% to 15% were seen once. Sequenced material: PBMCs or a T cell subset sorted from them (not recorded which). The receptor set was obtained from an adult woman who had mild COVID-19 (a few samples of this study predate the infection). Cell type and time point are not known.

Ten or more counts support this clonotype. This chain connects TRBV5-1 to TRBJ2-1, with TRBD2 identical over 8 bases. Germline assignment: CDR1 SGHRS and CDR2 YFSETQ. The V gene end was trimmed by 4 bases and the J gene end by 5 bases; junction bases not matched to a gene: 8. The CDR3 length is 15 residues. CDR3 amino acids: CASSPESSGHNEQFF. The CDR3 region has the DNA TGCGCCAGCAGCCCCGAGTCTAGCGGGCACAATGAGCAGTTCTTC.

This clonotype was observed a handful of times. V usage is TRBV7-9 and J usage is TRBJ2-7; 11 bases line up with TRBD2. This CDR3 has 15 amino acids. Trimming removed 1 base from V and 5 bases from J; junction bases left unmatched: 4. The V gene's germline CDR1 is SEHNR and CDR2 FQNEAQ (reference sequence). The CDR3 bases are TGTGCCAGCAGCTTAGGTAGCGGGGGGGCCAACGAGCAGTACTTC. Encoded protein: CASSLGSGGANEQYF.

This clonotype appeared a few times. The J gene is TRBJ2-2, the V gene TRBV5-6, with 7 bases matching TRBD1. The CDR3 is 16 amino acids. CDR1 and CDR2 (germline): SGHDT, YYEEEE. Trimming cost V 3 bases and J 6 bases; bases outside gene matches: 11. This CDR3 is CASSSGHRGWAGELFF. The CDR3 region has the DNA TGTGCCAGCAGCTCGGGGCACAGGGGCTGGGCCGGGGAGCTGTTTTTT.

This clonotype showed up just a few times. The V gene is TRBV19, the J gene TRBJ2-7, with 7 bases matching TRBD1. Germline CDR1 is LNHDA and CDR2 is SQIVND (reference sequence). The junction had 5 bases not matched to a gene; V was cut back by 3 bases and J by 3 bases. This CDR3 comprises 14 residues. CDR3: CASSIRGGFYEQYF. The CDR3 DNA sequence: TGTGCCAGTAGTATTAGAGGGGGCTTCTACGAGCAGTACTTC.

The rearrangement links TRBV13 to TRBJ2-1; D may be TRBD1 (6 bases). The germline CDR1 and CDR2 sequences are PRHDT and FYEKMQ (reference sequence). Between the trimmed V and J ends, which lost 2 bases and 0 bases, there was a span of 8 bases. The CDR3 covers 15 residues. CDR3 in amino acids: CASSLQGSSYNEQFF. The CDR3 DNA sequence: TGTGCCAGCAGCTTACAGGGGAGCTCCTACAATGAGCAGTTCTTC.

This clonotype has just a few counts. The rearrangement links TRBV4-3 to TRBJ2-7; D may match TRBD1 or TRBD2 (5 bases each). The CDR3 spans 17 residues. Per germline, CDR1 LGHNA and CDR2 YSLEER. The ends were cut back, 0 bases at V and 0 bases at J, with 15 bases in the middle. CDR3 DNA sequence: TGCGCCAGCAGCCAAGATTATCCGGGACGGACCTCCTACGAGCAGTACTTC. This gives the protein CASSQDYPGRTSYEQYF.

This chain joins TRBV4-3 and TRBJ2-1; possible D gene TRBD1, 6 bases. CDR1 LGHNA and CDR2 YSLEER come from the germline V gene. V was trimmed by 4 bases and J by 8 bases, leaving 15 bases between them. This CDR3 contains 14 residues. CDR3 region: CASSPARGADEQFF. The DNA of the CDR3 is TGCGCCAGCAGCCCCGCCAGGGGAGCGGATGAGCAGTTCTTC.

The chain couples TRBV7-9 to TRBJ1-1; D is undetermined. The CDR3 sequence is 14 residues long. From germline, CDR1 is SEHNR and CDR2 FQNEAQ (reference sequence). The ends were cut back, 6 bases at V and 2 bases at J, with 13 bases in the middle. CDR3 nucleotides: TGTGCCAGCAGGAAGGGCGACCTTAACACTGAAGCTTTCTTT. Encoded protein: CASRKGDLNTEAFF.

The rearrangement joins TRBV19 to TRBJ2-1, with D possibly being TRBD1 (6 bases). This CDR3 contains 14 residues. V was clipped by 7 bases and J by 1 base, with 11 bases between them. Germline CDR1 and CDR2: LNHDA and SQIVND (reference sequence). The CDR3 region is CASNRGYSYNEQFF. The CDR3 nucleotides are TGTGCCAGTAATAGGGGGTATTCCTACAATGAGCAGTTCTTC. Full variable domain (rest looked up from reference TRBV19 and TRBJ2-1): DGGITQSPKYLFRKEGQNVTLSCEQNLNHDAMYWYRQDPGQGLRLIYYSQIVNDFQKGDIAEGYSVSREKKESFPLTVTSAQKNPTAFYLCASNRGYSYNEQFFGPGTRLTVL.

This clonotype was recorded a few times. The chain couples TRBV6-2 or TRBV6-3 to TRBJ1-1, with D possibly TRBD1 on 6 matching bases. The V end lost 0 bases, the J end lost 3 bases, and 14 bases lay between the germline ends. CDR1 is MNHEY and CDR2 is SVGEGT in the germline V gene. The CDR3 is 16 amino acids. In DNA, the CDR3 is TGTGCCAGCAGTTACTCGGGACTTCCAGGGGACACTGAAGCTTTCTTT. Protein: CASSYSGLPGDTEAFF.